This TCR beta chain was captured in a study of cytomegalovirus exposure and HLA in healthy donors. Points from the study as a whole: Roughly even sequencing depth across donors was the assumption behind the presence/absence analyses. Most TCR sequences were seen very rarely across donors, but some public TCRs occurred in many. In a later analysis, TCR beta V- and J-gene trimming showed a link to a missense DCLRE1C variant.

This clone was found a few times. Its antigen is currently unknown. This PCR relied on a set of 60 Vbeta primers and 13 Jbeta primers. The method was immunoSEQ multiplex PCR; TCRdb's version includes in-frame clones alone and lacks a portion of them. The table lists some 120,000 clones, 79% of them singletons. The CDR3 length is 16 residues. From germline, CDR1 is SGDLS and CDR2 YYNGEE. The junction had 11 bases not matched to a gene; V was cut back by 4 bases and J by 5 bases. The TCR sequence derives from a man aged 25 to 40 in good health and CMV-seropositive. The chain recombines TRBV9 with TRBJ2-5, with 10 bases fitting TRBD2. The sequenced material came from PBMCs. CDR3 residues: CASSPGLAEVGETQYF. The CDR3 bases are TGTGCCAGCAGCCCCGGACTAGCGGAGGTCGGGGAGACCCAGTACTTC.